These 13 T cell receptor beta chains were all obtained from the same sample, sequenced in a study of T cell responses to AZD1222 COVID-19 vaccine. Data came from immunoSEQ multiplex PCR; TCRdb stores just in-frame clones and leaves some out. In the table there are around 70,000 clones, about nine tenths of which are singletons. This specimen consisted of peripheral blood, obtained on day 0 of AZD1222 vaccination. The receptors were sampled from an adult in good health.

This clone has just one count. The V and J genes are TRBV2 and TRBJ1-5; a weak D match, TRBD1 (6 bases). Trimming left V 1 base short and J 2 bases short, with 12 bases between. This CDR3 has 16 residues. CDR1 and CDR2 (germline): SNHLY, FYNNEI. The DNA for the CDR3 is TGTGCCAGCAGTGAAGATGGGGCAGGGGGCAATCAGCCCCAGCATTTT. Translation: CASSEDGAGGNQPQHF.

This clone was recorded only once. CDR3 DNA sequence: TGTGCCAGCAGTTGGCGTATGGTAGGGGGCCAAGGCCATGAGCAGTTCTTC. This codes for CASSWRMVGGQGHEQFF. The rearrangement joins TRBV27 to TRBJ2-1, with TRBD1 matching 7 bases. V lost 4 bases, J lost 8 bases, and 17 bases stayed unmatched. Germline CDR1 reads MNHEY; CDR2 reads SMNVEV (reference sequence). This CDR3 comprises 17 residues.

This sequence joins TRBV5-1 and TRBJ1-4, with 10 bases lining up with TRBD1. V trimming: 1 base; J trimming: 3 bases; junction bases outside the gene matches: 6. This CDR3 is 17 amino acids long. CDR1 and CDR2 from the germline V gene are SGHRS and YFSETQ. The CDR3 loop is CASSLRGTGVSNEKLFF. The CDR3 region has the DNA TGCGCCAGCAGCTTGAGAGGGACAGGGGTTTCTAATGAAAAACTGTTTTTT.

The CDR3, as DNA: TGTGCTACGCAGGGGGGACGAGACACTGAAGCTTTCTTT. It encodes CATQGGRDTEAFF. The rearrangement joins TRBV12-5 to TRBJ1-1; 7 nucleotides line up with TRBD1. Germline V gene lookup returns CDR1 LGHNT and CDR2 FRNRAP. CDR3 size: 13 residues. Unmatched junction bases numbered 8, after V lost 10 bases and J lost 3 bases.

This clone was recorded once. CDR3: CSVGDRHYGYTF. The CDR3 region has the DNA TGCAGCGTTGGGGACAGGCACTATGGCTACACCTTC. V and J are TRBV29-1 and TRBJ1-2; 8 bases line up with TRBD1. Germline trimming cut 4 bases from V and 3 bases from J; bases unmatched to any gene: 1. Germline CDR1 reads SQVTM; CDR2 reads ANQGSEA. This CDR3 region has 12 residues.

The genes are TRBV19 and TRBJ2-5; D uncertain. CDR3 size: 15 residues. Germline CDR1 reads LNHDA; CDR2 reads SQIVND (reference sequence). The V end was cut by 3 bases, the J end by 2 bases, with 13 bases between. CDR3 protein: CASSIMGTLQETQYF. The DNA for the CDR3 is TGTGCCAGTAGTATCATGGGCACACTACAAGAGACCCAGTACTTC.

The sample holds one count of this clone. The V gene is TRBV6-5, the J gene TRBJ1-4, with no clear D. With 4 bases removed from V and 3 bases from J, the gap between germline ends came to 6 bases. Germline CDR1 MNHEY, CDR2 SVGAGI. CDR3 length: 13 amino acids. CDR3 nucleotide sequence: TGTGCCAGCAGTTGGCAGTCTAATGAAAAACTGTTTTTT. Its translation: CASSWQSNEKLFF.

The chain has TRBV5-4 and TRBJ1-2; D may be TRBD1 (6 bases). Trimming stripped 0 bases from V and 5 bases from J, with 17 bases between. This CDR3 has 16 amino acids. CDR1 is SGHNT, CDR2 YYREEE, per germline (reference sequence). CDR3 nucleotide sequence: TGTGCCAGCAGCTTGGCCAAGGGTCAGGGGCCATATGGCTACACCTTC. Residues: CASSLAKGQGPYGYTF.

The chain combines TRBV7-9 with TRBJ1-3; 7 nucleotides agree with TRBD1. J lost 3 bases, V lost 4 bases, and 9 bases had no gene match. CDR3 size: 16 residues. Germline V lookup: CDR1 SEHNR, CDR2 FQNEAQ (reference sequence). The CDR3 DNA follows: TGTGCCAGCAGCTCTAACAGGGGATCCCGTGGAAACACCATATATTTT. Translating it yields CASSSNRGSRGNTIYF.

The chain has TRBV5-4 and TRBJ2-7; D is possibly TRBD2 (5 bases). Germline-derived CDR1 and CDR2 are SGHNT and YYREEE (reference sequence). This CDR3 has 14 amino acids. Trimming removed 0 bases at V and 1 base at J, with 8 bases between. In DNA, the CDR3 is TGTGCCAGCAGCTTGGGACGGGATTCCTACGAGCAGTACTTC. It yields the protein CASSLGRDSYEQYF.

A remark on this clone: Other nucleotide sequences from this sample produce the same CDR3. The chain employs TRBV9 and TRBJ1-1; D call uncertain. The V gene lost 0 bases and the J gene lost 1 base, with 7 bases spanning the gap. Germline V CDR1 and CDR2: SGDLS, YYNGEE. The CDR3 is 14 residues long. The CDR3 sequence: CASSVVVGNTEAFF. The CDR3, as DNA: TGTGCCAGCAGCGTAGTGGTAGGGAACACTGAAGCTTTCTTT.

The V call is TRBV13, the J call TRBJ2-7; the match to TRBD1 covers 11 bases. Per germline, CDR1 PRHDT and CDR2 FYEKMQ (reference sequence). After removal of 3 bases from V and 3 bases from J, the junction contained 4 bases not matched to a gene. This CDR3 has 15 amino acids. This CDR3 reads CASSFFGTGGYEQYF. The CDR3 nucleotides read TGTGCCAGCAGCTTTTTTGGGACAGGGGGCTACGAGCAGTACTTC.

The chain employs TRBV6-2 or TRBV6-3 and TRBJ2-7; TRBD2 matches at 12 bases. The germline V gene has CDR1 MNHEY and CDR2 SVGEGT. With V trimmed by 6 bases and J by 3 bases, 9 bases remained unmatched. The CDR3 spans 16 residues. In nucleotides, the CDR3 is TGTGCCAGCAGCCTAAAGACTAGCGGGAGACACTACGAGCAGTACTTC. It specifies CASSLKTSGRHYEQYF.